Sequencing of this T cell receptor beta chain was carried out in a study of regulatory T cells in long-lasting Graves disease. Findings and caveats of the study: Persistent disease samples used TRBV28, TRBJ1-2 and TRBJ2-5 preferentially.

The time point denotes: newly diagnosed GD, antithyroid drugs for less than 3 months. Isolated PBMC RNA provided the starting material for the TCR library. TCR beta libraries were built with iRepertoire HTBI primers and Arm-PCR of CDR3 regions. TCRdb processed the multiplex PCR reads anew with MiXCR; each CDR3 protein has one entry. The sample contains fewer than 350,000 distinct CDR3 sequences, 18% of which appear only once. CDR1 and CDR2 (germline): MGHDK, SYGVNS. CDR3 size: 14 residues. V was pared by 2 bases and J by 6 bases, with 14 bases between. This clonotype showed up many times. The antigen is undetermined.

This sequence joins TRBV25-1 and TRBJ2-7, with D possibly TRBD2 on 6 matching bases. Sequencing used peripheral blood mononuclear cells (PBMCs), obtained at new diagnosis, from a patient treated with antithyroid drugs. This sequence originates from a female donor with Graves disease. The CDR3 reads CASSEVEGAVEQYF. The DNA of the CDR3 is TGTGCCAGCAGTGAAGTGGAGGGAGCGGTCGAGCAGTACTTC.